A single sample is the source of the 14 T cell receptor beta chains below, sequenced in a study of cytomegalovirus exposure and HLA in healthy donors. 13 Jbeta primers and 60 Vbeta primers were used for the PCR. The assay was immunoSEQ multiplex PCR, and TCRdb's table has in-frame clones only and misses some. This table has about 160,000 clones, around 79% appearing once. Sequences were obtained from PBMCs. The receptor source for this set is a man aged 35-49 years in good health and CMV-seronegative.

The rearrangement joins TRBV10-3 to TRBJ2-5; a weak D match, TRBD1 (6 bases). Germline lookup yields CDR1 ENHRY and CDR2 SYGVKD. The CDR3 sequence is 16 residues long. V lost 2 bases to trimming and J lost 5 bases, with 18 bases between them. The CDR3 sequence is CAISEGVNRVMETQYF. DNA of the CDR3: TGTGCCATCAGTGAGGGGGTTAACAGGGTTATGGAGACCCAGTACTTC.

V usage is TRBV4-2 and J usage is TRBJ2-3; maybe TRBD2 (5 bases). This CDR3 is built from 15 residues. V gave up 1 base and J gave up 0 bases, with 8 bases separating them. Germline CDR1 LGHNA, CDR2 YNFKEQ. As DNA, the CDR3 is TGTGCCAGCAGCCAAGGCCCGGGGAGCACAGATACGCAGTATTTT. Amino acid sequence: CASSQGPGSTDTQYF.

The chain combines TRBV2 with TRBJ1-2; 7 nucleotides align to TRBD1. The CDR3 has 14 amino acids. Trimming cost V 8 bases and J 7 bases; bases outside gene matches: 13. Germline V gene sequence: CDR1 SNHLY, CDR2 FYNNEI. The CDR3 DNA reads TGTGCCAGCGGGGACAGCCGTTGGGTGCCTGGCTACACCTTC. This translates into CASGDSRWVPGYTF.

This clone has only one observation. This chain joins TRBV5-6 and TRBJ2-1; D not certain. The length of the CDR3 is 12 residues. Germline assignment: CDR1 SGHDT and CDR2 YYEEEE. Trimming removed 1 base at V and 8 bases at J, with 7 bases between. The CDR3 region is CASSLSVYEQFF. In DNA, the CDR3 is TGTGCCAGCAGCTTGTCTGTGTATGAGCAGTTCTTC.

V usage is TRBV4-2 and J usage is TRBJ2-7; 11 bases match TRBD2. J was trimmed by 2 bases and V by 0 bases; bases with no gene match: 6. CDR3 length: 17 amino acids. Looked up from germline, CDR1 is LGHNA and CDR2 is YNFKEQ. Here the CDR3 reads CASSQESLAGGPYEQYF. DNA of the CDR3: TGTGCCAGCAGCCAAGAGAGCCTAGCGGGAGGACCCTACGAGCAGTACTTC.

The chain couples TRBV7-8 to TRBJ2-5; D unresolved. Germline CDR1 SGHVS, CDR2 FQNEAQ. V shed 4 bases and J shed 6 bases, with 15 bases lying between them. The CDR3 contains 14 residues. This chain's CDR3 is CASSSRTNLKTQYF. The DNA of the CDR3 is TGTGCCAGCAGCTCGAGAACTAACCTGAAGACCCAGTACTTC.

J is TRBJ1-1 and V is TRBV6-1; no clear D. The CDR3 runs to 13 residues. Looked up from germline, CDR1 is MNHNS and CDR2 is SASEGT. Deletions cut 6 bases from V and 4 bases from J, with 12 bases between. The chain's CDR3 is CASRRPGGTEAFF. The CDR3 DNA follows: TGTGCCAGCAGGAGGCCGGGAGGCACTGAAGCTTTCTTT.

The J gene is TRBJ2-7, the V gene TRBV29-1, with D possibly matching TRBD1 (6 bases). Trimming cost V 7 bases and J 5 bases, with 18 bases left between them. CDR3 length: 13 residues. Germline CDR1 SQVTM, CDR2 ANQGSEA. CDR3 DNA sequence: TGCAGCGCCCCAGGGGCCTCCCCCGACGAGCAGTACTTC. This translates into CSAPGASPDEQYF.

A single count supports this clone. This chain joins TRBV2 and TRBJ2-1, with D tentatively TRBD2 (5 bases). Trimming removed 6 bases at V and 1 base at J, with 10 bases between. This CDR3 is built from 14 residues. CDR1 is SNHLY and CDR2 is FYNNEI in the germline V gene. The CDR3 spells CASSSGISYNEQFF. The CDR3 DNA is TGTGCCAGCAGCAGCGGTATATCCTACAATGAGCAGTTCTTC.

V is TRBV12-1 and J is TRBJ2-2; TRBD2 reflects the table's D call only, with no check against the DNA. TRBV12-1 is noted as a pseudogene. The CDR3 runs 18 residues. The CDR3 bases are TGTGCCAGCAGCTTTGCGGTCCTAGCGGGAGGGCCGACCGGGGAGCTGTTTTTT. Amino acids: CASSFAVLAGGPTGELFF.

J is TRBJ2-5 and V is TRBV5-1; 7 nucleotides agree with TRBD2. The V and J ends lost 5 bases and 2 bases, in that order; junction bases with no gene match: 6. Germline V gene data show CDR1 as SGHRS and CDR2 as YFSETQ. The CDR3 is 14 amino acids. The CDR3 DNA reads as TGCGCCAGCAGAGATTTGCGGGGGCAAGAGACCCAGTACTTC. It encodes CASRDLRGQETQYF. The complete variable domain, with remaining parts taken from reference TRBV5-1 and TRBJ2-5, reads KAGVTQTPRYLIKTRGQQVTLSCSPISGHRSVSWYQQTPGQGLQFLFEYFSETQRNKGNFPGRFSGRQFSNSRSEMNVSTLELGDSALYLCASRDLRGQETQYFGPGTRLLVL.

This clone was detected only a few times. The chain employs TRBV15 and TRBJ2-7; weak D call: TRBD2 (5 bases). CDR1 and CDR2 from the germline V gene are LNHNV and YYDKDF (reference sequence). The CDR3 spans 13 residues. With 5 bases removed from V and 4 bases from J, the gap between germline ends came to 12 bases. The CDR3 bases are TGTGCCACCAGCCAAGCTCTAGCTTACGAGCAGTACTTC. This sequence encodes CATSQALAYEQYF. The full variable domain, rest sourced from reference TRBV15 and TRBJ2-7, is DAMVIQNPRYQVTQFGKPVTLSCSQTLNHNVMYWYQQKSSQAPKLLFHYYDKDFNNEADTPDNFQSRRPNTSFCFLDIRSPGLGDTAMYLCATSQALAYEQYFGPGTRLTVT.

This rearrangement joins TRBV28 to TRBJ2-1, with D possibly matching TRBD1 (6 bases). The CDR3 is 14 residues long. The germline V and J ends were trimmed by 2 bases and 3 bases, with 8 bases remaining between them. Germline CDR1 MDHEN, CDR2 SYDVKM. In nucleotides, the CDR3 is TGTGCCAGCAGTTTAGGACAGATCTACAATGAGCAGTTCTTC. Residues: CASSLGQIYNEQFF.

This clone has more than one count but fewer than ten. The chain is built from TRBV19 and TRBJ1-5, with unresolved D. This CDR3 comprises 14 residues. V lost 6 bases and J lost 2, with 11 bases in between. Germline CDR1 LNHDA, CDR2 SQIVND (reference sequence). DNA for the CDR3: TGTGCCAGTAGCCCCCGGGGTGGCAATCAGCCCCAGCATTTT. It encodes CASSPRGGNQPQHF.